This TCR beta chain was captured in a study of T cell responses to AZD1222 COVID-19 vaccine. Whole-study findings and limits: The peak T cell response came first, and repertoires were sampled only after it. Spike-specific TCR breadth and depth rose after two AZD1222 doses.

The assay was immunoSEQ multiplex PCR, and TCRdb's table has in-frame clones only and misses some. The data hold about 81,000 clones, with approximately 90% observed a single time. CDR1 LNHDA and CDR2 SQIVND come from the germline V gene (reference sequence). The CDR3 contains 13 residues. Trimming cost V 7 bases and J 1 base, with 8 bases left between them. Worth noting for this clone: The antigen is not known.

The V and J genes are TRBV19 and TRBJ1-3; D unresolved. The material was peripheral blood, obtained 28 days after the second AZD1222 dose. This receptor was obtained from an adult who received the AZD1222 COVID-19 vaccine. For the CDR3, the DNA is TGTGCCAGTACCCGGAGATCTGGAAACACCATATATTTT. Translation: CASTRRSGNTIYF.